This T cell receptor (beta chain) stems from a study of cytomegalovirus exposure and HLA in healthy donors. Study as a whole: According to later analysis, the same platform produced the 110 or so validation and under 700 first-cohort repertoires. Study-wide findings and caveats: Despite most TCR sequences being rare, some public TCRs occurred in many donors.

The donors were in the approximately 120-subject validation cohort; that cohort was separate from the roughly 700-subject first cohort. A word on this clone: No antigen is known for it.

Libraries were prepared by immunoSEQ multiplex PCR; TCRdb keeps only in-frame clonotypes and omits some of them. The top ten hold 9.5% to 13% of the sample, which has about 89,000 clones, about four fifths seen once. This CDR3 is 12 amino acids long. V gave up 4 bases and J gave up 4 bases, with 9 bases separating them. Per germline, CDR1 SGHDT and CDR2 YYEEEE. This chain connects TRBV5-6 to TRBJ2-7; D ambiguous. Sequences were obtained from PBMCs. The TCR was taken from a young woman in good health and CMV-seropositive. CDR3 nucleotides: TGTGCCAGCAGCCCGGGTCAGTACGAGCAGTACTTC. Amino acid sequence: CASSPGQYEQYF.